The 27 T cell receptor beta chains given below trace back to one sample, sequenced in a study of early stage breast cancer tumors. Method: immunoSEQ multiplex PCR; TCRdb's copy keeps in-frame clones and lacks some. The sample has more than 60,000 clones; around four fifths are singletons. The sample consisted of blood. The receptors shown here come from a person aged 60 to 70 with breast cancer.

The chain recombines TRBV27 with TRBJ2-5; D might be TRBD2 (6 bases). The CDR3 is made up of 16 amino acids. Germline assignment: CDR1 MNHEY and CDR2 SMNVEV (reference sequence). V was clipped by 1 base and J by 4 bases, with 16 bases between them. The CDR3 nucleotides read TGTGCCAGCAGTTTATATGGGACTCTCAGCGGAGAGACCCAGTACTTC. This gives the protein CASSLYGTLSGETQYF.

The chain uses TRBV29-1 and TRBJ1-2, with D perhaps matching TRBD1 (5 bases). CDR1 is SQVTM and CDR2 is ANQGSEA in the germline V gene. This CDR3 is built from 15 residues. V lost 4 bases to trimming and J lost 0 bases, with 15 bases between them. The CDR3, as DNA: TGCAGCGTTGCAGGGACCCAAGCTACTAACTATGGCTACACCTTC. Its protein product is CSVAGTQATNYGYTF.

This chain connects TRBV29-1 to TRBJ2-1; no clear D gene. CDR1 and CDR2 (germline): SQVTM, ANQGSEA. The CDR3 spans 12 residues. V was cut by 6 bases and J by 8 bases, with 14 bases left in between. The CDR3 coding sequence is TGCAGCGTCCGCCCCGAACGGGATGAGCAGTTCTTC. This translates into CSVRPERDEQFF.

This chain links TRBV5-4 with TRBJ2-7, with 14 bases matching TRBD2. Trimming removed 3 bases from V and 2 bases from J; junction bases left unmatched: 4. Germline V gives CDR1 SGHNT, CDR2 YYREEE (reference sequence). The CDR3 sequence is 16 residues long. Here the CDR3 DNA reads TGTGCCAGCAGCTCCAAGACTAGCGGGGGGGCCTACGAGCAGTACTTC. Translating it yields CASSSKTSGGAYEQYF. Combining the CDR3 with reference TRBV5-4 and TRBJ2-7 gives the whole variable domain ETGVTQSPTHLIKTRGQQVTLRCSSQSGHNTVSWYQQALGQGPQFIFQYYREEENGRGNFPPRFSGLQFPNYSSELNVNALELDDSALYLCASSSKTSGGAYEQYFGPGTRLTVT.

This chain connects TRBV7-2 to TRBJ2-2; 11 nucleotides line up with TRBD2. The V segment lost 2 bases and the J segment 8 bases; nucleotides outside the gene matches: 7. The CDR3 contains 16 residues. Germline V lookup: CDR1 SGHTA, CDR2 FQGNSA. The CDR3 DNA reads TGTGCCAGCAGCTTAACACTAGCGGGAGTGGGGGGGGAGCTGTTTTTT. Amino acids: CASSLTLAGVGGELFF.

V is TRBV9 and J is TRBJ2-3, with 7 bases that match TRBD1. Germline V gene lookup returns CDR1 SGDLS and CDR2 YYNGEE. The V gene end was trimmed by 4 bases and the J gene end by 0 bases; junction bases not matched to a gene: 8. The length of the CDR3 is 16 residues. The CDR3 here is CASSPRTGPSTDTQYF. Here the CDR3 DNA reads TGTGCCAGCAGCCCCAGGACAGGTCCGAGCACAGATACGCAGTATTTT.

The genes are TRBV2 and TRBJ2-7; D call uncertain. The length of the CDR3 is 14 residues. V lost 2 bases and J lost 3, with 11 bases in between. Germline CDR1 SNHLY, CDR2 FYNNEI. The DNA of the CDR3 is TGTGCCAGCAGTGAACTAAGGAAGCTCTACGAGCAGTACTTC. Protein: CASSELRKLYEQYF.

A few counts support this clone. The J gene is TRBJ1-1, the V gene TRBV30; possible D gene TRBD1, 5 bases. The CDR3 is 10 residues long. In germline, CDR1 is GTSNPN, CDR2 SVGIG (reference sequence). V lost 5 bases and J lost 8, with 9 bases in between. The CDR3 sequence is CAWHRQEAFF. The CDR3 region has the DNA TGTGCCTGGCATCGACAGGAAGCTTTCTTT.

The V and J genes are TRBV6-4 and TRBJ2-2; TRBD2 matches at 10 bases. CDR3 length: 16 residues. Germline-derived CDR1 and CDR2 are MRHNA and SNTAGT. Trimming cost V 6 bases and J 4 bases; bases outside gene matches: 8. CDR3 protein: CASRRLAGEPTGELFF. The CDR3 nucleotides read TGTGCCAGCAGACGCCTAGCGGGAGAGCCCACCGGGGAGCTGTTTTTT.

The chain joins TRBV11-2 to TRBJ2-1, with a tentative D call TRBD2 (5 bases). Trimming shortened V by 5 bases and J by 4 bases, and 15 bases separated the two germline ends. This CDR3 comprises 15 residues. Germline CDR1 and CDR2: SGHAT and FQNNGV. The DNA for the CDR3 is TGTGCCAGCAGCCTGGGGTCGGGATCATACAATGAGCAGTTCTTC. Protein sequence: CASSLGSGSYNEQFF.

V gene TRBV5-4 combines with J gene TRBJ2-3; D assignment may be TRBD1 or TRBD2 (5 bases each). Per the germline V gene, CDR1 is SGHNT and CDR2 is YYREEE (reference sequence). The CDR3 consists of 17 residues. The ends were cut back, 4 bases at V and 2 bases at J, with 20 bases in the middle. CDR3 in DNA: TGTGCCAGCAGCCGATCGCCGGGACCCGCACTCACAGATACGCAGTATTTT. Translated: CASSRSPGPALTDTQYF.

The chain has TRBV15 and TRBJ2-3, with D perhaps given as TRBD1 or TRBD2 (6 bases each). V lost 1 base, J lost 1 base, and 15 bases lay in between. The CDR3 runs 17 residues. CDR1 LNHNV and CDR2 YYDKDF come from the germline V gene (reference sequence). This CDR3 is CATSRGIQGGGTDTQYF. CDR3 nucleotide sequence: TGTGCCACCAGCAGAGGCATACAGGGAGGAGGCACAGATACGCAGTATTTT.

This chain joins TRBV2 and TRBJ1-2, with D possibly being TRBD1 (5 bases). The germline V gene has CDR1 SNHLY and CDR2 FYNNEI. The V end was cut by 5 bases, the J end by 4 bases, with 17 bases between. CDR3 length equals 15 residues. The CDR3 region has the DNA TGTGCCAGCAGTACAGCGGGATCGGGGGGCTATGGCTACACCTTC. It encodes CASSTAGSGGYGYTF.

The V gene is TRBV7-8, the J gene TRBJ2-5; 7 positions agree with TRBD2. The CDR3 loop spans 15 amino acids. CDR1 and CDR2 from the germline V gene are SGHVS and FQNEAQ. V gave up 5 bases and J gave up 0 bases; unmatched junction bases: 6. Written as DNA, the CDR3 is TGTGCCAGCAGCACACGGGCGGGAGACCAAGAGACCCAGTACTTC. Its protein product is CASSTRAGDQETQYF.

The chain employs TRBV9 and TRBJ1-4; possibly TRBD1 for D (6 bases). The CDR3 is 16 amino acids. In germline, CDR1 is SGDLS, CDR2 YYNGEE. The V end lost 4 bases, the J end lost 0 bases, and 13 bases lay between the germline ends. In nucleotides, the CDR3 is TGTGCCAGCAGCCCGACGGGGGGCGCAACTAATGAAAAACTGTTTTTT. Protein sequence: CASSPTGGATNEKLFF.

This chain joins TRBV7-2 and TRBJ2-4; TRBD2 is a possible D gene (5 bases). CDR1 and CDR2 from the germline V gene are SGHTA and FQGNSA. The CDR3 length is 15 residues. V lost 2 bases, J lost 1 base, and 9 bases lay in between. This chain's CDR3 is CASSLPGKAKNIQYF. DNA for the CDR3: TGTGCCAGCAGCTTACCCGGGAAGGCCAAAAACATTCAGTACTTC.

The chain links TRBV27 to TRBJ2-5; D remains unclear. V dropped 6 bases and J dropped 0 bases, with 5 bases sitting between them. This CDR3 has 12 residues. In germline, CDR1 is MNHEY, CDR2 SMNVEV (reference sequence). In nucleotides, the CDR3 is TGTGCCAGCAGCCGGAACCAAGAGACCCAGTACTTC. This encodes CASSRNQETQYF.

V gene TRBV4-3 combines with J gene TRBJ2-5, with D perhaps TRBD2 (6 bases). With 0 bases removed from V and 5 bases from J, the gap between germline ends came to 13 bases. CDR3 size: 15 residues. Germline CDR1 LGHNA, CDR2 YSLEER. Written as DNA, the CDR3 is TGCGCCAGCAGCCAAGATTCTGGAGGGGCGGAGACCCAGTACTTC. Its translation is CASSQDSGGAETQYF.

The chain employs TRBV21-1 and TRBJ1-5. TRBV21-1 is given as a pseudogene. The CDR3 is made up of 12 amino acids. CDR3 nucleotide sequence: TGTGCCAGCACACCCCTTGATCAGCCCCAGCATTTT. It translates to CASTPLDQPQHF.

The V gene is TRBV29-1, the J gene TRBJ2-3; TRBD2 matches at 10 bases. V was pared by 5 bases and J by 2 bases, with 10 bases of the junction left unmatched. Germline values: CDR1 SQVTM, CDR2 ANQGSEA. The CDR3 has 16 amino acids. The CDR3 coding sequence is TGCAGCGTTAACCACGGACTAGCGGAGAACACAGATACGCAGTATTTT. Its protein product is CSVNHGLAENTDTQYF.

V gene TRBV2 combines with J gene TRBJ2-1; weak D call: TRBD1 (6 bases). The CDR3 is made up of 15 amino acids. CDR1 and CDR2 from the germline V gene are SNHLY and FYNNEI. The V end was cut by 4 bases, the J end by 5 bases, with 15 bases between. The CDR3 DNA reads TGTGCCAGCAGTGTGCAGGGGAGAAGGGACAATGAGCAGTTCTTC. The encoded protein is CASSVQGRRDNEQFF. Combining the CDR3 with reference TRBV2 and TRBJ2-1 gives the whole variable domain EPEVTQTPSHQVTQMGQEVILRCVPISNHLYFYWYRQILGQKVEFLVSFYNNEISEKSEIFDDQFSVERPDGSNFTLKIRSTKLEDSAMYFCASSVQGRRDNEQFFGPGTRLTVL.

The chain employs TRBV9 and TRBJ1-2; D is uncertain. The CDR3 consists of 12 residues. Trimming took 1 base from V and 5 from J, leaving 6 bases between them. Germline V gene data show CDR1 as SGDLS and CDR2 as YYNGEE. The CDR3 DNA is TGTGCCAGCAGCGTACAATCGTATGGCTACACCTTC. Amino acid sequence: CASSVQSYGYTF.

V gene TRBV2 combines with J gene TRBJ2-1; D is ambiguous. The germline V gene has CDR1 SNHLY and CDR2 FYNNEI. V was trimmed by 3 bases and J by 10 bases, leaving 13 bases between them. The CDR3 consists of 13 residues. The CDR3 sequence is CASSDGSAREQFF. As DNA, the CDR3 is TGTGCCAGCAGTGATGGTTCGGCACGGGAGCAGTTCTTC.

The chain recombines TRBV13 with TRBJ2-3, with 10 bases identical to TRBD2. The V gene's germline CDR1 is PRHDT and CDR2 FYEKMQ (reference sequence). Trimming removed 3 bases from V and 1 base from J; junction bases left unmatched: 7. This CDR3 region has 17 residues. In DNA form, the CDR3 reads TGTGCCAGCAGCTTTGGGACTAGCGTTTTGGGCACAGATACGCAGTATTTT. This translates into CASSFGTSVLGTDTQYF.

V and J are TRBV6-1 and TRBJ2-7; D remains ambiguous. The CDR3 is 14 residues long. CDR1 MNHNS and CDR2 SASEGT come from the germline V gene. Deletions cut 2 bases from V and 3 bases from J, with 11 bases between. Here the CDR3 DNA reads TGTGCCAGCAGTGAATCGGTAGGGAACTACGAGCAGTACTTC. This sequence encodes CASSESVGNYEQYF.

This chain uses TRBV27 with TRBJ1-5, with D maybe TRBD1 (6 bases). This CDR3 comprises 15 residues. Trimming took off 3 bases at V and 5 bases at J, with 14 bases between the two ends. Per the germline V gene, CDR1 is MNHEY and CDR2 is SMNVEV (reference sequence). The CDR3 sequence: CASSFSGQSYQPQHF. CDR3 nucleotides: TGTGCCAGCAGTTTTTCCGGACAGTCGTATCAGCCCCAGCATTTT.

This clone was seen more than once but under ten times. This chain joins TRBV28 and TRBJ2-7, with a weak D call TRBD2 (5 bases). Trimming took 1 base from V and 7 from J, leaving 17 bases between them. The germline CDR1 and CDR2 sequences are MDHEN and SYDVKM. The length of the CDR3 is 15 residues. CDR3 sequence reads: CASSLSSGRPGEQYF. CDR3 bases: TGTGCCAGCAGTTTATCTTCTGGCAGGCCGGGGGAGCAGTACTTC. The variable domain in full, completed from reference TRBV28 and TRBJ2-7, reads DVKVTQSSRYLVKRTGEKVFLECVQDMDHENMFWYRQDPGLGLRLIYFSYDVKMKEKGDIPEGYSVSREKKERFSLILESASTNQTSMYLCASSLSSGRPGEQYFGPGTRLTVT.